One TCR beta chain is described in this entry. Its antigen is undetermined. This specimen comes from a study of shared clonotypes between healthy human individuals. Trimming took 6 bases from V and 4 from J; bases not matched to a gene: 4. CDR1 and CDR2 from the germline V gene are MRHNA and SNTAGT. The CDR3 extends over 13 amino acids. Study processing details: Filtering differed, since immunoSEQ gave only junction sequences and no quality scores. The repertoire was sequenced with immunoSEQ multiplex PCR; TCRdb's copy has only in-frame clones and lacks some. D and trimming were read from the DNA, whereas the V and J calls and clone size are those reported in that table. The sample contains approximately 480,000 clones, about 80% of which appear only once. Whole-study results and caveats: Tissues were not sampled, only blood, and their repertoires likely differ.

This TCR was sampled from a woman in her thirties or forties in good health. Some clones in this sample may be carry-over from other donors' samples. Sequencing was carried out using PBMCs. The chain carries TRBV6-4 and TRBJ2-7; TRBD1 matches 9 bases. The CDR3 region is CASSRGTGYEQYF. The CDR3 DNA is TGTGCCAGCAGCAGAGGGACAGGGTACGAGCAGTACTTC.